This record looks at one T cell receptor beta chain sequence and its context. As yet, its antigen is unknown. The time point is: newly diagnosed GD, antithyroid drugs for less than 3 months. From RNA extracted from PBMCs, the TCR library was made. In building TCR beta libraries, iRepertoire HTBI primers were used together with Arm-PCR of CDR3 regions. MiXCR was run by TCRdb on the multiplex PCR reads, yielding one entry per CDR3 protein. The data show approximately 560,000 distinct CDR3 sequences, 16% seen once. This entry belongs to a study of regulatory T cells in long-lasting Graves disease. Study results and caveats: Persistent Graves' patients showed less TCR diversity than newly diagnosed patients showed.

V dropped 2 bases and J dropped 0 bases, with 14 bases sitting between them. Looked up from germline, CDR1 is SGHDN and CDR2 is FVKESK. The CDR3 is 16 residues long. The same data also went into a second study, on T cells in Graves' hyperthyroidism and ophthalmopathy. That investigation notes: First-round RT-PCR of the TCR CDR3 relied on the HTBI primer set.

The V and J genes are TRBV14 and TRBJ2-7; D is unclear. The sequence was obtained from a man aged 18 to 30 with Graves disease. The input for sequencing was peripheral blood mononuclear cells (PBMCs), taken at new diagnosis, from a patient treated with antithyroid drugs. This CDR3 is CASSQQPRQGSYEQYF. The CDR3 DNA follows: TGTGCCAGCAGCCAACAACCAAGGCAAGGCTCCTACGAGCAGTACTTC.